This TCR beta chain was observed in a study of T cell repertoires in cytomegalovirus infection. Study as a whole: In public TCR beta signatures, there were indications of both CMV infection and matching HLA type.

This clonotype was seen only a few times. Its antigen is not known. The study, taken as a whole, reports: Summed frequency of shared TCR beta families picked out CMV carriers who also had the relevant HLA. The study found HLA-C-restricted CMV-specific TCR beta clonotypes dominating the ex vivo response.

TCRdb redid the calling of the reads with MiXCR, one entry per CDR3 protein. The table shows approximately 150,000 distinct CDR3 sequences, with roughly 18% occurring only once. This sequence was found in a human donor in good health (CMV status not recorded). Some clones in this sample may be carry-over from other donors' samples. Sequencing was done on a sample of CD8+ T cells from PBMCs.

The CDR3 loop is CASKDRYNEQFF. The CDR3 DNA sequence: TGTGCCAGCAAAGACAGATACAATGAGCAGTTCTTC. The V gene is TRBV2, the J gene TRBJ2-1, with D perhaps matching TRBD1 (5 bases). Germline-derived CDR1 and CDR2 are SNHLY and FYNNEI. The V gene lost 7 bases and the J gene lost 4 bases, with 8 bases spanning the gap. This CDR3 comprises 12 residues.